This is a list of T cell receptor beta chains from one sample in a study of blood T cell repertoires in COVID-19. Libraries were prepared by immunoSEQ multiplex PCR; TCRdb keeps only in-frame clonotypes and omits some of them. The repertoire has some 70,000 clones, 75% to 90% of them found once; the top ten carry less than 0.65%. The sequenced sample was peripheral blood. These receptor sequences come from a man aged 60-69 years with acute or convalescent COVID-19. The CDR3 runs from the conserved cysteine through the conserved F or W. The order of the fields is clone size, V gene, J gene, D gene, CDR3 length, CDR3 protein, CDR3 DNA. The D gene is left open where the match is weak. Size values are once, few and many counts, or a class for expanded clones, and some rows have none.

.	TRBV5-8	TRBJ1-5	.	14	CASSPMRGYQPQHF	TGTGCCAGCAGCCCTATGCGGGGGTATCAGCCCCAGCATTTT
.	TRBV6-5	TRBJ1-4	.	13	CASSYFGGEKLFF	TGTGCCAGCAGTTACTTCGGAGGGGAAAAACTGTTTTTT
.	TRBV5-1	TRBJ1-5	TRBD1	15	CASSLGDRVQQPQHF	TGCGCCAGCAGCTTGGGGGACAGGGTGCAGCAGCCCCAGCATTTT
.	TRBV7-2	TRBJ1-4	.	15	CASSLHSNRGAALFF	TGTGCCAGCAGCTTGCATTCCAACCGTGGGGCAGCCCTGTTTTTT
.	TRBV5-1	TRBJ2-5	.	12	CASSSGQETQYF	TGCGCCAGCAGTTCGGGCCAAGAGACCCAGTACTTC
.	TRBV9	TRBJ2-5	.	14	CASTPGWGQETQYF	TGTGCCAGCACCCCGGGGTGGGGGCAGGAGACCCAGTACTTC
.	TRBV10-1	TRBJ1-1	TRBD1	14	CASSEYRGSTEAFF	TGCGCCAGCAGTGAATACAGGGGGTCAACTGAAGCTTTCTTT
.	TRBV19	TRBJ2-2	TRBD2	17	CASRSWGAGDNTGELFF	TGTGCCAGTCGCTCCTGGGGAGCGGGAGACAACACCGGGGAGCTGTTTTTT
.	TRBV28	TRBJ1-5	.	14	CASSLSLSNQPQHF	TGTGCCAGCAGTTTAAGCCTAAGCAATCAGCCCCAGCATTTT
.	TRBV11-2	TRBJ2-7	TRBD2	15	CASSPFLAGSYEQYF	TGTGCCAGCAGCCCATTTCTAGCGGGATCCTACGAGCAGTACTTC
.	TRBV5-5	TRBJ1-1	TRBD1	16	CASSIRPGTENTEAFF	TGTGCCAGCAGCATCCGGCCCGGGACAGAGAACACTGAAGCTTTCTTT
few	TRBV2	TRBJ2-7	.	13	CASTREANHEQYF	TGTGCCAGCACTCGGGAAGCGAACCACGAGCAGTACTTC
.	TRBV6-5	TRBJ1-5	.	15	CASSYSGQEHQPQHF	TGTGCCAGCAGTTACTCGGGTCAGGAACATCAGCCCCAGCATTTT
.	TRBV5-1	TRBJ2-2	TRBD1	15	CASSWGQGATGELFF	TGCGCCAGCAGCTGGGGACAGGGGGCGACCGGGGAGCTGTTTTTT
few	TRBV6-1	TRBJ1-2	.	16	CASSEDGGFSGRGYTF	TGTGCCAGCAGTGAAGACGGGGGGTTTTCTGGGAGAGGCTACACCTTC
few	TRBV6-6	TRBJ1-6	.	14	CASSYSDSESPLHF	TGTGCCAGCAGTTACTCTGACAGCGAGTCACCCCTCCACTTT
.	TRBV27	TRBJ2-3	TRBD2	16	CASSPLAGGPTDTQYF	TGTGCCAGCAGTCCATTAGCGGGGGGGCCCACAGATACGCAGTATTTT
.	TRBV18	TRBJ2-1	TRBD2	15	CASSRTSGTYNEQFF	TGTGCCAGCTCCCGGACTAGCGGGACCTACAATGAGCAGTTCTTC
.	TRBV29-1	TRBJ1-2	.	13	CSAISGVEDGYTF	TGCAGCGCCATATCCGGGGTGGAAGACGGCTACACCTTC
.	TRBV28	TRBJ2-6	TRBD1	16	CASSFYRGPGANVLTF	TGTGCCAGCAGTTTCTACAGGGGTCCTGGGGCCAACGTCCTGACTTTC
few	TRBV30	TRBJ1-2	.	12	CAWSVTRGGYTF	TGTGCCTGGAGTGTAACCAGGGGTGGCTACACCTTC
.	TRBV6-2/TRBV6-3	TRBJ2-1	.	15	CASSYSRSRSNEQFF	TGTGCCAGCAGTTATTCTCGATCTAGGAGTAATGAGCAGTTCTTC
.	TRBV18	TRBJ1-2	.	18	CASSPELTGPFYNYGYTF	TGTGCCAGCTCACCCGAACTGACAGGACCCTTTTATAACTATGGCTACACCTTC
few	TRBV5-1	TRBJ1-3	.	15	CASSLGTTGGNTIYF	TGCGCCAGCAGCTTGGGTACGACGGGGGGAAACACCATATATTTT
.	TRBV5-4	TRBJ2-4	TRBD1	14	CASSSPRQGDIQYF	TGTGCCAGCAGCTCTCCCAGACAGGGAGACATTCAGTACTTC
.	TRBV5-6	TRBJ1-5	TRBD1	18	CASSSYRDRGFGNQPQHF	TGTGCCAGCAGCTCATACCGGGACAGGGGGTTCGGCAATCAGCCCCAGCATTTT
.	TRBV21-1	TRBJ2-5	.	14	CAIYPLAHEETQYF	TGTGCCATCTATCCACTCGCGCACGAAGAGACCCAGTACTTC
.	TRBV3-1/TRBV3-2	TRBJ1-2	.	12	CASSQVSYGYTF	TGTGCCAGCAGCCAAGTCAGCTATGGCTACACCTTC
.	TRBV29-1	TRBJ2-3	.	14	CSVGLGGGTDTQYF	TGCAGCGTTGGTCTGGGCGGGGGCACAGATACGCAGTATTTT
.	TRBV19	TRBJ2-7	TRBD1	15	CASRVSGTGTYEQYF	TGTGCCAGTAGAGTCTCCGGGACAGGGACCTACGAGCAGTACTTC
.	TRBV29-1	TRBJ1-2	.	12	CSVTGTNYGYTF	TGCAGCGTTACCGGGACTAACTATGGCTACACCTTC
.	TRBV2	TRBJ1-1	TRBD1	16	CASSPERVDRGAEAFF	TGTGCCAGCAGCCCCGAGCGGGTGGACAGGGGGGCTGAAGCTTTCTTT
once	TRBV4-1	TRBJ2-7	TRBD1	13	CASSRDRGGEQYF	TGCGCCAGCAGCCGCGACAGGGGGGGCGAGCAGTACTTC
once	TRBV6-4	TRBJ1-6	.	15	CASSPNGQINSPLHF	TGTGCCAGCAGTCCCAATGGGCAGATTAATTCACCCCTCCACTTT
.	TRBV27	TRBJ2-1	TRBD2	16	CASSWFGTSGVNEQFF	TGTGCCAGCAGTTGGTTTGGGACTAGCGGGGTGAATGAGCAGTTCTTC
once	TRBV25-1	TRBJ2-7	.	12	CASSDPPGEQYF	TGTGCCAGCAGTGACCCCCCCGGGGAGCAGTACTTC
.	TRBV6-5	TRBJ2-5	TRBD1	15	CASTSDRGWGETQYF	TGTGCCAGCACATCAGACAGGGGGTGGGGGGAGACCCAGTACTTC
.	TRBV5-4	TRBJ2-5	TRBD2	14	CASSLRGGQETQYF	TGTGCCAGCAGCTTGCGGGGGGGACAAGAGACCCAGTACTTC
.	TRBV6-5	TRBJ2-2	TRBD1	14	CASRRTGPTGELFF	TGTGCCAGCAGGCGGACAGGTCCCACCGGGGAGCTGTTTTTT
.	TRBV6-4	TRBJ1-5	.	14	CASSAEYSNQPQHF	TGTGCCAGCAGCGCCGAGTATAGCAATCAGCCCCAGCATTTT
.	TRBV7-8	TRBJ1-1	TRBD1	15	CASSLSDRGHTEAFF	TGTGCCAGCAGCTTATCAGACAGGGGGCATACTGAAGCTTTCTTT
.	TRBV10-2	TRBJ1-1	.	14	CASSEGVRSAEAFF	TGCGCCAGCAGTGAGGGCGTGAGGAGCGCTGAAGCTTTCTTT
.	TRBV19	TRBJ1-2	TRBD1	16	CASSILGQGDSYGYTF	TGTGCCAGTAGTATCTTAGGACAGGGGGACAGCTATGGCTACACCTTC
many	TRBV27	TRBJ2-2	.	15	CASSLEFGNTGELFF	TGTGCCAGCAGTTTAGAGTTCGGGAACACCGGGGAGCTGTTTTTT
.	TRBV27	TRBJ2-5	.	16	CASSSARGGSQETQYF	TGTGCCAGCAGTTCCGCCCGTGGGGGCTCACAAGAGACCCAGTACTTC
.	TRBV9	TRBJ1-3	.	14	CASSVGGSENTIYF	TGTGCCAGCAGCGTAGGCGGGAGTGAAAACACCATATATTTT
.	TRBV9	TRBJ1-6	.	18	CASISTLPRGGNNSPLHF	TGTGCCAGCATCAGCACCCTTCCGAGGGGGGGGAATAATTCACCCCTCCACTTT
.	TRBV10-3	TRBJ1-2	.	16	CAISESVGAPNYGYTF	TGTGCCATCAGTGAGTCGGTAGGGGCCCCCAACTATGGCTACACCTTC
.	TRBV19	TRBJ2-1	.	16	CASSNPGVSSYNEQFF	TGTGCCAGTAGTAATCCAGGGGTTAGTTCCTACAATGAGCAGTTCTTC
.	TRBV5-5	TRBJ1-6	.	15	CASSLGGYYNSPLHF	TGTGCCAGCAGCTTGGGGGGCTATTATAATTCACCCCTCCACTTT
.	TRBV5-4	TRBJ2-1	TRBD1	13	CASRTTGNDEQFF	TGTGCCAGCAGAACGACAGGGAACGATGAGCAGTTCTTC
.	TRBV28	TRBJ1-1	.	14	CASSLITRNTEAFF	TGTGCCAGCAGTTTGATAACGAGGAACACTGAAGCTTTCTTT
.	TRBV27	TRBJ2-1	.	14	CASSLLVAGNEQFF	TGTGCCAGCAGTTTATTGGTAGCAGGGAATGAGCAGTTCTTC
.	TRBV5-1	TRBJ2-3	.	13	CASNLKSRDTQYF	TGCGCCAGCAACCTAAAATCGAGAGATACGCAGTATTTT
.	TRBV5-1	TRBJ2-3	.	13	CASMGTSTDTQYF	TGCGCCAGCATGGGGACTAGCACAGATACGCAGTATTTT
.	TRBV19	TRBJ1-4	TRBD1	17	CASSFSWTGVGGEKLFF	TGTGCCAGTAGTTTCTCATGGACAGGCGTCGGGGGTGAAAAACTGTTTTTT
.	TRBV7-8	TRBJ2-7	TRBD2	15	CASSLGSGGAYEQYF	TGTGCCAGCAGCTTAGGAAGCGGGGGTGCGTACGAGCAGTACTTC
.	TRBV6-5	TRBJ2-2	.	16	CASSYESPKVTGELFF	TGTGCCAGCAGTTACGAGAGTCCAAAAGTAACCGGGGAGCTGTTTTTT
.	TRBV25-1	TRBJ2-1	TRBD1	17	CASSEFGQGASYNEQFF	TGTGCCAGCAGTGAATTTGGACAGGGGGCTTCCTACAATGAGCAGTTCTTC